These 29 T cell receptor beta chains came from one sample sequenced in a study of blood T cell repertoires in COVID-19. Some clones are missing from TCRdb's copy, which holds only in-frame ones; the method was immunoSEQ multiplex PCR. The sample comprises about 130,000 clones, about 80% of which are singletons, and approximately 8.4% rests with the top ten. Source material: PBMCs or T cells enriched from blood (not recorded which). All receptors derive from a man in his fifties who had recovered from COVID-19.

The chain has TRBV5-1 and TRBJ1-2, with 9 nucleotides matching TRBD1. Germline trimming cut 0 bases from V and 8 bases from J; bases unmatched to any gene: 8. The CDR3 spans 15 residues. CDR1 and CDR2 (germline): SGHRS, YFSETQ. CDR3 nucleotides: TGCGCCAGCAGCTTGGCCCAACAGGGGGCTGGAGGCTACACCTTC. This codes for CASSLAQQGAGGYTF.

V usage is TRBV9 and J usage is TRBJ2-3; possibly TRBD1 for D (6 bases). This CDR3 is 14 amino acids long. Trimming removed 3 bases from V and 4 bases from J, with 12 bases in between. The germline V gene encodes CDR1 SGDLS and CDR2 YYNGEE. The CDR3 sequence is CASSALQGPDTQYF. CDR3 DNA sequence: TGTGCCAGCAGCGCCTTACAGGGCCCAGATACGCAGTATTTT.

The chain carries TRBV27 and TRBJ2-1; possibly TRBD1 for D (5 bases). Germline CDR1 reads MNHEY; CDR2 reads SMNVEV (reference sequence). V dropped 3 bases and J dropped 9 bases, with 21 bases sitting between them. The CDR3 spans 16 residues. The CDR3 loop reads CASSFIDIDRPGEQFF. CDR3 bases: TGTGCCAGCAGTTTTATTGACATAGACAGACCGGGTGAGCAGTTCTTC.

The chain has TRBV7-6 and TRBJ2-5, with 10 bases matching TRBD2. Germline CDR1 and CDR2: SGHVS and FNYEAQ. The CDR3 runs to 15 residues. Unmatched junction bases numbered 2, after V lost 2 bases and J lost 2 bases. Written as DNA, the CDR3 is TGTGCCAGCAGCTTATTTAGCGGGGGGCAAGAGACCCAGTACTTC. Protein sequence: CASSLFSGGQETQYF.

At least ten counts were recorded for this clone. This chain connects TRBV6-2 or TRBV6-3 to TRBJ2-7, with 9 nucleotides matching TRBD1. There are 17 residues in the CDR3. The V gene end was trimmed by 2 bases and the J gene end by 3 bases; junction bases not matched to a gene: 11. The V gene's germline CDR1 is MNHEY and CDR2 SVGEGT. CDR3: CASSYTPGTGNNYEQYF. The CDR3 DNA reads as TGTGCCAGCAGTTACACGCCAGGGACAGGGAATAACTACGAGCAGTACTTC.

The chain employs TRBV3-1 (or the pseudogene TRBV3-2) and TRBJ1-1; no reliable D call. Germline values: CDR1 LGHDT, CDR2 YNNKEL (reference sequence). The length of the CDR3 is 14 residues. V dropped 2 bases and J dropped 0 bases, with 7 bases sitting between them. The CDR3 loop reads CASSQKLLNTEAFF. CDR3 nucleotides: TGTGCCAGCAGCCAAAAACTATTGAACACTGAAGCTTTCTTT.

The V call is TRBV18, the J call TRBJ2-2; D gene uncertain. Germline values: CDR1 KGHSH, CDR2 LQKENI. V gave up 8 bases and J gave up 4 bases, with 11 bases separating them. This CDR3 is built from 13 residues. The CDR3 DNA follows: TGTGCCAGCCACGGGTGGAGCACCGGGGAGCTGTTTTTT. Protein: CASHGWSTGELFF.

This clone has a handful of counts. CDR3 nucleotide sequence: TGTGCCAGCAGGGGAGGGGGTGGCTACACCTTC. Amino acids: CASRGGGGYTF. This chain uses TRBV12-3 or TRBV12-4 with TRBJ1-2; a weak D match, TRBD1 (6 bases). There are 11 residues in the CDR3. V gave up 6 bases and J gave up 7 bases, with 9 bases separating them.

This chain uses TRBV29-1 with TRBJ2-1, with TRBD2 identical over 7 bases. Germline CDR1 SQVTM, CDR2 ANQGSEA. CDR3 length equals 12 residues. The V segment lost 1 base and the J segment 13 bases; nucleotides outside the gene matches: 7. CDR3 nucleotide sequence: TGCAGCGTTGAAGTGGGGAGGGCAGACCAGTTCTTC. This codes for CSVEVGRADQFF.

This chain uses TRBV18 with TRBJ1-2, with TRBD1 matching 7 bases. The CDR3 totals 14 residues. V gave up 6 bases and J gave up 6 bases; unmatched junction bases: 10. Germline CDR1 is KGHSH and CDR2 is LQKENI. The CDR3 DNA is TGTGCCAGCTCGGTTTACAGGGGAGGCAATGGCTACACCTTC. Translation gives CASSVYRGGNGYTF.

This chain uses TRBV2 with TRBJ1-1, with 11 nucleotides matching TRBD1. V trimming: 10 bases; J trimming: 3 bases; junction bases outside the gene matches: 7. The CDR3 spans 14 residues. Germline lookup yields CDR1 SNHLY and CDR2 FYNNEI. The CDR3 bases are TGTGCCAACCTCCGGGACAGGGGGGACACTGAAGCTTTCTTT. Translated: CANLRDRGDTEAFF.

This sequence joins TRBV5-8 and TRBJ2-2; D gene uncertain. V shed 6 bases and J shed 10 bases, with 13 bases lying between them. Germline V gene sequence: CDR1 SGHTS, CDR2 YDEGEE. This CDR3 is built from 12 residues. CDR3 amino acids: CASNARIVELFF. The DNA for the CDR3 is TGTGCCAGCAACGCCAGGATAGTGGAGCTGTTTTTT. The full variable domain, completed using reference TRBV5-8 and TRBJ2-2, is EAGVTQSPTHLIKTRGQQATLRCSPISGHTSVYWYQQALGLGLQFLLWYDEGEERNRGNFPPRFSGRQFPNYSSELNVNALELEDSALYLCASNARIVELFFGEGSRLTVL.

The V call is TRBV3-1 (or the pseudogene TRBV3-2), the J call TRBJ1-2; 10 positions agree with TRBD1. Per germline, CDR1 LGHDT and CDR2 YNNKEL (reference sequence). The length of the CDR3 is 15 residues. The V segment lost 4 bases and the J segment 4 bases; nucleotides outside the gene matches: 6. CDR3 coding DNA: TGTGCCAGCAGCCCGGGACAGGGGAAAGCCTATGGCTACACCTTC. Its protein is CASSPGQGKAYGYTF.

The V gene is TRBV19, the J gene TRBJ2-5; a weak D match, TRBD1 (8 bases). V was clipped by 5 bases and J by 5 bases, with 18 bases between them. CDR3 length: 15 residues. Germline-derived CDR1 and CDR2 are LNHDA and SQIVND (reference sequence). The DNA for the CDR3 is TGTGCCAGTAGTCTTTGGACAGGGAGGGCGGAGACCCAGTACTTC. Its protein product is CASSLWTGRAETQYF.

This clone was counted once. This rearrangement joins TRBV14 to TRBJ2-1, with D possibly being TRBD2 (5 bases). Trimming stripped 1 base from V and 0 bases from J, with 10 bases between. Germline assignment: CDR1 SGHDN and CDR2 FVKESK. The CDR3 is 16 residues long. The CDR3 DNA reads TGTGCCAGCAGCCAAGGACGGGGAAGCTCCTACAATGAGCAGTTCTTC. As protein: CASSQGRGSSYNEQFF.

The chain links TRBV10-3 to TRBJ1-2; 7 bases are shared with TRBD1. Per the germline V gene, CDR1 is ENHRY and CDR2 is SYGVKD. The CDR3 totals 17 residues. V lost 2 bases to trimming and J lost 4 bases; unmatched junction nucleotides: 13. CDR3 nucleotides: TGTGCCATCAGTGAGATAGGACAGGACCACCCTATCTATGGCTACACCTTC. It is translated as CAISEIGQDHPIYGYTF.

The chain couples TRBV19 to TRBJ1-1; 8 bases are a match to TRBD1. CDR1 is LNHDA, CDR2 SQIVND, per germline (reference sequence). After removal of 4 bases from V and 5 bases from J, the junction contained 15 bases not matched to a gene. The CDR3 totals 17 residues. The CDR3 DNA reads TGTGCCAGTAGTACGATAGGGGGTACAGGGGGAAGGACTGAAGCTTTCTTT. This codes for CASSTIGGTGGRTEAFF.

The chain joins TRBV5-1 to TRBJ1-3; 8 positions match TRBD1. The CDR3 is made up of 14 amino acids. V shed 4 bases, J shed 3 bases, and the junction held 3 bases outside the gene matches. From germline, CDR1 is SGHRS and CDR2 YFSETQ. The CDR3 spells CASSEGQGGNTIYF. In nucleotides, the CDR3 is TGCGCCAGCAGCGAAGGACAGGGTGGAAACACCATATATTTT.

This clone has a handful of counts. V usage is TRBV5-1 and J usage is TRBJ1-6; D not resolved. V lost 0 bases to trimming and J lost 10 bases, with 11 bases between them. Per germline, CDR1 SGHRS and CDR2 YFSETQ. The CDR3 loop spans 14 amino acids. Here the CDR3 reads CASSLERHLSPLHF. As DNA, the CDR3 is TGCGCCAGCAGCTTGGAGAGACATTTGTCACCCCTCCACTTT.

The CDR3 sequence: CAREGVSGNTIYF. CDR3 DNA: TGCGCCAGGGAGGGCGTCTCTGGAAACACCATATATTTT. The chain joins TRBV23-1 to TRBJ1-3; no clear D gene. TRBV23-1 falls under the ORF class, with uncertain function. V lost 9 bases, J lost 0 bases, and 9 bases lay in between. The CDR3 contains 13 residues.

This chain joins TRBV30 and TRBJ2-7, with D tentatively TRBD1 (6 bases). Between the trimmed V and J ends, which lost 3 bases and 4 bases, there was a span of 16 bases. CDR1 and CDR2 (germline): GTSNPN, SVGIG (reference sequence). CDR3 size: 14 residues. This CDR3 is CAWRTGQNPYEQYF. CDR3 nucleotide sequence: TGTGCCTGGAGAACCGGACAGAATCCTTACGAGCAGTACTTC.

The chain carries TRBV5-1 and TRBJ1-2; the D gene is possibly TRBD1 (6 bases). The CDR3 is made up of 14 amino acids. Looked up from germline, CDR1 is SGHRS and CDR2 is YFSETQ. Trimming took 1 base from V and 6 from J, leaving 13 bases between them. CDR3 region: CASSLQWAGDGYTF. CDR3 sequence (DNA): TGCGCCAGCAGCTTGCAGTGGGCAGGGGATGGCTACACCTTC.

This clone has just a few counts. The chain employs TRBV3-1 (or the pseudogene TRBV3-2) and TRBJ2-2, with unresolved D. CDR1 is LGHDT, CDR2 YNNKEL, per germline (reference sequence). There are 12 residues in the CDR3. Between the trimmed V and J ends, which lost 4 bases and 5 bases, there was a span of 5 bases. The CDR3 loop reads CASSRATGELFF. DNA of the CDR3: TGTGCCAGCAGCCGAGCTACCGGGGAGCTGTTTTTT.

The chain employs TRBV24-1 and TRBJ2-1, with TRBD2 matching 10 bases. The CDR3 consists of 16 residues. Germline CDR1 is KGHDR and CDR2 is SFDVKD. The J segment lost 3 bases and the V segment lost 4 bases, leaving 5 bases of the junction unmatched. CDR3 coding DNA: TGTGCCACCAGTGAAACTAGCGGGGAGTTCTACAATGAGCAGTTCTTC. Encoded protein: CATSETSGEFYNEQFF.

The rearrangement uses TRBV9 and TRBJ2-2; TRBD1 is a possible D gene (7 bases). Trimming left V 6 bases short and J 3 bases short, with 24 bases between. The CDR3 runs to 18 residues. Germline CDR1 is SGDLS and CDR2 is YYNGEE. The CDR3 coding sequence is TGTGCCAGCACCCGTAGCGGATGGGGACAGCGATACACCGGGGAGCTGTTTTTT. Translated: CASTRSGWGQRYTGELFF.

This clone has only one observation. The CDR3 loop is CASSGGPSSEQYF. The CDR3 DNA sequence: TGTGCCAGCAGCGGCGGGCCTAGCTCCGAGCAGTACTTC. The chain employs TRBV7-6 and TRBJ2-7, with D perhaps TRBD2 (5 bases). CDR3 length: 13 residues. Germline V gives CDR1 SGHVS, CDR2 FNYEAQ. V dropped 5 bases and J dropped 6 bases, with 14 bases sitting between them.

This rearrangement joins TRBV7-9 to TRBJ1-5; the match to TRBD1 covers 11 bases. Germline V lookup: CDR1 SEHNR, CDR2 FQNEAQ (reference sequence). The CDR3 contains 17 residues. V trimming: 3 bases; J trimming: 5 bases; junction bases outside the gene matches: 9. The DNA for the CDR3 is TGTGCCAGCAGCTTGGGGACAGGGGGATCGATCTATCAGCCCCAGCATTTT. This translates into CASSLGTGGSIYQPQHF.

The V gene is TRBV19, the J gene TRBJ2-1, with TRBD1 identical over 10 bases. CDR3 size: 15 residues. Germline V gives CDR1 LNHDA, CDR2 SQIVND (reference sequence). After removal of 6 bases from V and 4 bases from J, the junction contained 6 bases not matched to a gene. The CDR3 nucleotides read TGTGCCAGTAGGCAGGGACAGGGGCTATACAATGAGCAGTTCTTC. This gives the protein CASRQGQGLYNEQFF.

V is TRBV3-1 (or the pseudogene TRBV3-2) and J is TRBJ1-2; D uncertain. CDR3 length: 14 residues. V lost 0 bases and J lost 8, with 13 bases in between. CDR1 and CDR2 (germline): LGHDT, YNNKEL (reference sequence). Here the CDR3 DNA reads TGTGCCAGCAGCCAAGATACCCGGACTAGGGGCTACACCTTC. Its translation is CASSQDTRTRGYTF.